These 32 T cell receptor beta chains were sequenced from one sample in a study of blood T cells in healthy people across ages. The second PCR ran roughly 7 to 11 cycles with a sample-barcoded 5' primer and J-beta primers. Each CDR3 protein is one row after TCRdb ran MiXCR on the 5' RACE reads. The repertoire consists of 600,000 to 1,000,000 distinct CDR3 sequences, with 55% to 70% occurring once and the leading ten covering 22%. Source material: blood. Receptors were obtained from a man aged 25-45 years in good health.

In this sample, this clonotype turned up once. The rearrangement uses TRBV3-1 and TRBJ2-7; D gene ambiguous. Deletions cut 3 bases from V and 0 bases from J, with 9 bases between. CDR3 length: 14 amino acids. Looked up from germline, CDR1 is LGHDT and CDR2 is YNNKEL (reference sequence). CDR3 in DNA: TGTGCCAGCAGCCAGAAGACGGCCTCCTACGAGCAGTACTTC. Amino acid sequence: CASSQKTASYEQYF.

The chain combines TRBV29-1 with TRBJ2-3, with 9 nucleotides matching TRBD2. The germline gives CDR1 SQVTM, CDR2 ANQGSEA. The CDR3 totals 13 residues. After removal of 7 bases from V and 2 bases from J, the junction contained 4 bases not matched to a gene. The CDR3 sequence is CSESSGNTDTQYF. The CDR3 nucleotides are TGCAGCGAATCTAGCGGGAACACAGATACGCAGTATTTT.

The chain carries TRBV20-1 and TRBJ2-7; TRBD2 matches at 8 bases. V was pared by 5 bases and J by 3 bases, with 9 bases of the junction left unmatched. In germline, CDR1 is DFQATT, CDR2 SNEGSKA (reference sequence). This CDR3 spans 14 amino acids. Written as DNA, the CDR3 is TGCAGTGCTCAACAGCGGGAGATCAACTACGAGCAGTACTTC. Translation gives CSAQQREINYEQYF.

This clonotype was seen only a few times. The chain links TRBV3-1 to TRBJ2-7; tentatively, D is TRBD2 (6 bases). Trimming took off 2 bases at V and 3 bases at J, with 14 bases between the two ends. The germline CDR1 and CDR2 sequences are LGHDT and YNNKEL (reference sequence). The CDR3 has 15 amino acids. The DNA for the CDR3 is TGTGCCAGCAGCCAATCTAGCGCTCCCTTCTACGAGCAGTACTTC. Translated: CASSQSSAPFYEQYF.

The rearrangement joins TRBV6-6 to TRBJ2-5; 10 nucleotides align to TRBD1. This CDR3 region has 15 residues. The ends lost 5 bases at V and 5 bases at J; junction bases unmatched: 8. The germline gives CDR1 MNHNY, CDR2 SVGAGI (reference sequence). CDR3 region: CASSDAGTGEETQYF. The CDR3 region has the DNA TGTGCCAGCAGTGATGCCGGGACAGGGGAGGAGACCCAGTACTTC.

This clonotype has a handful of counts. The DNA of the CDR3 is TGTGCCAGCAGCGTTAGCGGGAGCAGAAGGTTAGATACGCAGTATTTT. Translation: CASSVSGSRRLDTQYF. The chain links TRBV9 to TRBJ2-3; 9 bases fit TRBD2. Trimming removed 2 bases from V and 5 bases from J; junction bases left unmatched: 9. Germline V gene lookup returns CDR1 SGDLS and CDR2 YYNGEE. The CDR3 has 16 residues.

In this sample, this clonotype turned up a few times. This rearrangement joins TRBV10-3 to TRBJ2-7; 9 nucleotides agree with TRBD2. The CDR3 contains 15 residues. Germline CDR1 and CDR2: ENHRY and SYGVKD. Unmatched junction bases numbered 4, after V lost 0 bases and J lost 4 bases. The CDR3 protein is CAISESSGGSYEQYF. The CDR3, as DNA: TGTGCCATCAGTGAGTCAAGCGGGGGGTCTTACGAGCAGTACTTC.

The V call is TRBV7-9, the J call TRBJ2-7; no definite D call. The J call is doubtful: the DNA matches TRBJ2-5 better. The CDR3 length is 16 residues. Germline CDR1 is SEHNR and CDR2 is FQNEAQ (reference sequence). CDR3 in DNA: TGTGCCAGCAGCTTATTATCGGTCGGCTTTGGGGAGACCCAGTACTTC. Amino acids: CASSLLSVGFGETQYF.

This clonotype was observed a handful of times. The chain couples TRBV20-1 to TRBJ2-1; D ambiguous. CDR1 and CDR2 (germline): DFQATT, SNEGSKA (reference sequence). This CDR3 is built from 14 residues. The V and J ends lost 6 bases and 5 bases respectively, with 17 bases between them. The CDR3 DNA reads TGCAGTGCATGTCGTGCAGGCGTCGACAATGAGCAGTTCTTC. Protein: CSACRAGVDNEQFF.

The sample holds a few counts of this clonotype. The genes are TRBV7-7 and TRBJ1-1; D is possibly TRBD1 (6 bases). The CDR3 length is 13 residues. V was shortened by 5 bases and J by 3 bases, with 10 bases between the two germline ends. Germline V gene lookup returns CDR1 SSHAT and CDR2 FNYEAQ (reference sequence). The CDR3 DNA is TGTGCCAGCAGCCCAAACAGGGACACTGAAGCTTTCTTT. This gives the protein CASSPNRDTEAFF.

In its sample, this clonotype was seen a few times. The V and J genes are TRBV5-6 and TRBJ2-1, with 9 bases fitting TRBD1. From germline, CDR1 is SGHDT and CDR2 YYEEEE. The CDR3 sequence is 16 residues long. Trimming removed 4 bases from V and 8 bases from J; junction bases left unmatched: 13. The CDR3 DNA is TGTGCCAGCAGCATTACAGGGGGCACAGTTTTCGATGAGCAGTTCTTC. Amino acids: CASSITGGTVFDEQFF.

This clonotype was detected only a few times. The CDR3 loop reads CASSQDGHGRGGYTF. The CDR3 DNA is TGTGCCAGCAGCCAAGACGGTCACGGCCGGGGAGGCTACACCTTC. V is TRBV14 and J is TRBJ1-2, with unresolved D. Germline CDR1 is SGHDN and CDR2 is FVKESK. This CDR3 contains 15 residues. V lost 0 bases, J lost 8 bases, and 16 bases lay in between.

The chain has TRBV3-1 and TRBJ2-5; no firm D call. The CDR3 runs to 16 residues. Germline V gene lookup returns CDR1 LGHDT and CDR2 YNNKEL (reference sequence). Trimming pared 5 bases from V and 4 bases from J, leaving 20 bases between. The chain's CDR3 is CASSTIKVFLSETQYF. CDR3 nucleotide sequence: TGTGCCAGCAGCACTATCAAAGTATTTTTGTCAGAGACCCAGTACTTC.

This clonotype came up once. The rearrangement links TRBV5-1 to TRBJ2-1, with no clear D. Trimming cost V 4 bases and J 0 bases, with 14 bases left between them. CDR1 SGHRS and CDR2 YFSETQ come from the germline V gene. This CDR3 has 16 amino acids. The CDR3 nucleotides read TGCGCCAGCAGCGCCCACAGCGCGAGCTCCTACAATGAGCAGTTCTTC. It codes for CASSAHSASSYNEQFF.

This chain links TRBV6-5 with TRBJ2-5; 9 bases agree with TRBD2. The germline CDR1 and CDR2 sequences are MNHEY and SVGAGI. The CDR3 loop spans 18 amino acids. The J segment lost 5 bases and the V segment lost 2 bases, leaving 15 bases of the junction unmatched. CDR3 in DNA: TGTGCCAGCAGTTACCCGAGAGGCGGGAGGGCCGCAGGGGAGACCCAGTACTTC. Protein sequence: CASSYPRGGRAAGETQYF.

Written as DNA, the CDR3 is TGTGCCAGCAGCCAACAAAGTGGCTACACCTTC. It is translated as CASSQQSGYTF. This chain uses TRBV4-2 with TRBJ1-2; no clear D. V was trimmed by 2 bases and J by 7 bases, leaving 5 bases between them. CDR3 length: 11 amino acids. Germline V CDR1 and CDR2: LGHNA, YNFKEQ.

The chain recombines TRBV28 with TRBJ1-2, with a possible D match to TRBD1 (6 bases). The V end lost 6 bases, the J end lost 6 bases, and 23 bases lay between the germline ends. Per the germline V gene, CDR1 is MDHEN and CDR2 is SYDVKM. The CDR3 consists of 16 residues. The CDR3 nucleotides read TGTGCCAGCAGCAAGCATCGGGACAAGGAGGAAGATGGCTACACCTTC. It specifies CASSKHRDKEEDGYTF.

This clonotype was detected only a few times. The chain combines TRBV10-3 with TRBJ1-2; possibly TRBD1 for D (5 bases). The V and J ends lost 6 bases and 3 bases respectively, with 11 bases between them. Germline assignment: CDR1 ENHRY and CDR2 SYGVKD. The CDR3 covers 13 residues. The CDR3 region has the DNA TGTGCCATCAGCCGCCAGACAGACTATGGCTACACCTTC. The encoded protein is CAISRQTDYGYTF.

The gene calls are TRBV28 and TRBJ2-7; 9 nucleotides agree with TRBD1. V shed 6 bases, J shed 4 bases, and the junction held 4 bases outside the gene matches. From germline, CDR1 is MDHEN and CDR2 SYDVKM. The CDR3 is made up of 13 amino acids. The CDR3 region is CASRQGANYEQYF. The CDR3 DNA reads TGTGCCAGCAGACAGGGGGCGAATTACGAGCAGTACTTC. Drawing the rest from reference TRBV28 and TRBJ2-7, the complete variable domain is DVKVTQSSRYLVKRTGEKVFLECVQDMDHENMFWYRQDPGLGLRLIYFSYDVKMKEKGDIPEGYSVSREKKERFSLILESASTNQTSMYLCASRQGANYEQYFGPGTRLTVT.

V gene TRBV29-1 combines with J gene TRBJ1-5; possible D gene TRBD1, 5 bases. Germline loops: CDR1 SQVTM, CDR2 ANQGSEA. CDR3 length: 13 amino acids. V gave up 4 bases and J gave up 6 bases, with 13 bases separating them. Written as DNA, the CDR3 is TGCAGCGTTGGGGGGAGGGCCGGTCAGCCCCAGCATTTT. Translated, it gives CSVGGRAGQPQHF.

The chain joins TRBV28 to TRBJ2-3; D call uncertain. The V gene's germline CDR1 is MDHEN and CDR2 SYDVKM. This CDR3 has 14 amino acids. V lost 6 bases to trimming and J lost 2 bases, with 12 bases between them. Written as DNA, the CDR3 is TGTGCCAGCAGACCGTGGCTCACCACAGATACGCAGTATTTT. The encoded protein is CASRPWLTTDTQYF.

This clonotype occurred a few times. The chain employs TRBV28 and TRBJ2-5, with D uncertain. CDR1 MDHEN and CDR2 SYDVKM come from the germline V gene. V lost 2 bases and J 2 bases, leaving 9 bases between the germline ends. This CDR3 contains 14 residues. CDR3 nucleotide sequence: TGTGCCAGCAGTTTACGAGGCTATCAAGAGACCCAGTACTTC. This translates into CASSLRGYQETQYF.

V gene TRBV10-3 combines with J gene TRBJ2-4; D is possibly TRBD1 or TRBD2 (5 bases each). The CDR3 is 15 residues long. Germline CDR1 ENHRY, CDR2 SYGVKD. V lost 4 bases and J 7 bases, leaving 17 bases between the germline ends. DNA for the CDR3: TGTGCCATCAGTGGGGGCCGGGACGGAAGTAACATTCAGTACTTC. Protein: CAISGGRDGSNIQYF.

CDR3 DNA: TGTGCCAGCAGACTCGCCTTGGCGGGAAACACCATATATTTT. Protein: CASRLALAGNTIYF. The genes are TRBV7-2 and TRBJ1-3; D call uncertain. This CDR3 has 14 amino acids. V lost 6 bases and J lost 4, with 13 bases in between. CDR1 is SGHTA and CDR2 is FQGNSA in the germline V gene.

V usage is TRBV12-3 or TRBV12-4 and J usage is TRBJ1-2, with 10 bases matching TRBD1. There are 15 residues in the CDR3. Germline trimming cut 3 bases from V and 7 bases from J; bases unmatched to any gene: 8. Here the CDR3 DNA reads TGTGCCAGCAGTTTCTCGGGACAGGGGACGGGTGGCTACACCTTC. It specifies CASSFSGQGTGGYTF.

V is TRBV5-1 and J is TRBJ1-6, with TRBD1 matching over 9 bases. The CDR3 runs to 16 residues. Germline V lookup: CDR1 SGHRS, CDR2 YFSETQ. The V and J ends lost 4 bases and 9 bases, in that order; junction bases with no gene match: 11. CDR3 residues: CASSEGQGRGGSPLHF. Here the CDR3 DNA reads TGCGCCAGCAGCGAAGGACAGGGGCGAGGGGGTTCACCCCTCCACTTT.

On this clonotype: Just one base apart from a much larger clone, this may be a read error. The CDR3 spells CATSDTGTSGSYEQYF. CDR3 DNA: TGTGCCACCAGTGATACCGGGACTAGCGGGAGCTATGAGCAGTACTTC. The chain combines TRBV24-1 with TRBJ2-4; 14 positions match TRBD2. V was clipped by 3 bases and J by 13 bases; unmatched bases: 10. This CDR3 is built from 16 residues. In germline, CDR1 is KGHDR, CDR2 SFDVKD.

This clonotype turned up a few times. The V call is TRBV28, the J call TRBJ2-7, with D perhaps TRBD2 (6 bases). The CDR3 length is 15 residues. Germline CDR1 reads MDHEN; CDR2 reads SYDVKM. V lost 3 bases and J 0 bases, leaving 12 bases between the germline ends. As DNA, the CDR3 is TGTGCCAGCAGTTTCCGGCGGGACGTCTCCTACGAGCAGTACTTC. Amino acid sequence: CASSFRRDVSYEQYF.

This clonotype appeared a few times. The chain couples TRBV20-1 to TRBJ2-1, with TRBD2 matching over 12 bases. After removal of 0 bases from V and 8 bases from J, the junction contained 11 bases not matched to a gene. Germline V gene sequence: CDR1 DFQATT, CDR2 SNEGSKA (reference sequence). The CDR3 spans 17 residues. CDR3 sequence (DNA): TGCAGTGCTAGAGATAGTCTAGCGGGAGGGCCATGGGATGAGCAGTTCTTC. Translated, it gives CSARDSLAGGPWDEQFF.

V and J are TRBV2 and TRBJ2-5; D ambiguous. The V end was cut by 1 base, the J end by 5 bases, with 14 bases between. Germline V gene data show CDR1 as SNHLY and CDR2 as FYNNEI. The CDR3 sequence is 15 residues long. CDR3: CASSEDGVHDETQYF. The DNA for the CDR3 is TGTGCCAGCAGTGAAGATGGGGTGCATGACGAGACCCAGTACTTC. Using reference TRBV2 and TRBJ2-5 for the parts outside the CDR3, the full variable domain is EPEVTQTPSHQVTQMGQEVILRCVPISNHLYFYWYRQILGQKVEFLVSFYNNEISEKSEIFDDQFSVERPDGSNFTLKIRSTKLEDSAMYFCASSEDGVHDETQYFGPGTRLLVL.

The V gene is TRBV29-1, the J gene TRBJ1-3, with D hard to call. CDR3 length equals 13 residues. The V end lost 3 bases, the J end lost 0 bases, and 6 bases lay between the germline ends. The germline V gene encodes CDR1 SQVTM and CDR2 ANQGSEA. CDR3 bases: TGCAGCGTTGAGTGGCTCTCTGGAAACACCATATATTTT. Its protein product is CSVEWLSGNTIYF.

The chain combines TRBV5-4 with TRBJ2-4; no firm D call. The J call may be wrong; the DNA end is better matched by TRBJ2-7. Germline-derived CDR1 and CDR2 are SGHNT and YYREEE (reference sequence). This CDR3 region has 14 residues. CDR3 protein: CASSLDLSPYEQYF. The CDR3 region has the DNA TGTGCCAGCAGCTTGGACCTGTCTCCCTACGAGCAGTACTTC.